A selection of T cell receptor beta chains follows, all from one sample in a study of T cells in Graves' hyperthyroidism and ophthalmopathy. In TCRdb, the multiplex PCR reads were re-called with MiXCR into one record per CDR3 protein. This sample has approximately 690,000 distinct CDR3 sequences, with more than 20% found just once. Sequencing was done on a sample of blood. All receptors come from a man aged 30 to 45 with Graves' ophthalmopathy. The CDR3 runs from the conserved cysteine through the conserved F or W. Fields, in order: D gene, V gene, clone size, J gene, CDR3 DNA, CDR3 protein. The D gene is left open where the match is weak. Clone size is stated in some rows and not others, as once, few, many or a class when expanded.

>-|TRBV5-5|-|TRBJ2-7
TGTGCCAGCAGCTCCCCGACAGGATACTACGAGCAGTACTTC
CASSSPTGYYEQYF
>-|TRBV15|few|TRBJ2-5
TGTGCCACCAGCAGCCGGGACGGCCAAGAGACCCAGTACTTC
CATSSRDGQETQYF
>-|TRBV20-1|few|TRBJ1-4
TGCAGTGCTCTCCAAGAGGGGGAAAAACTGTTTTTT
CSALQEGEKLFF
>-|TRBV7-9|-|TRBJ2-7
TGTGCCAGCAGCTCCGATTTGACAGGATCCTACGAGCAGTACTTC
CASSSDLTGSYEQYF
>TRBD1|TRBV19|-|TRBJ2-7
TGTGCCAGTAGTACCCGGGACAGGGTCTACGAGCAGTACTTC
CASSTRDRVYEQYF
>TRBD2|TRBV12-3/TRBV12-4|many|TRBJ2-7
TGTGCCAGCAGAAAGGTAGCGGGAGTCGGCGAGCAGTACTTC
CASRKVAGVGEQYF
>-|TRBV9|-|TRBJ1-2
TGTGCCAGCAGCGGCGCCCGAGAAGGGGCTAAAGGCTACACCTTC
CASSGAREGAKGYTF
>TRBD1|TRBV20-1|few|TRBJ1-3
TGCAGTGCTAGAGGGGACAGCGGCTCTGGAAACACCATATATTTT
CSARGDSGSGNTIYF
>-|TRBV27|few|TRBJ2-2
TGTGCCAGCAGTTCCCCCCGGCAGCACACCGGGGAGCTGTTTTTT
CASSSPRQHTGELFF
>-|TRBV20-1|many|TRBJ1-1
TGCAGTGCTGGAGGTCAACAGGGCTGGGGTGAAGCTTTCTTT
CSAGGQQGWGEAFF
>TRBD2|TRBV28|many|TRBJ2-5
TGTGCCAGCAGTTTTGGGCGACTAGCGGGACCGTCAGAGACCCAGTACTTC
CASSFGRLAGPSETQYF
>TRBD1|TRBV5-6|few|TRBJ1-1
TGTGCCAGCAGTCACCTCGGGACAGGAACGAACACTGAAGCTTTCTTT
CASSHLGTGTNTEAFF
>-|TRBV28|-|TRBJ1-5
TGTGCCAGCAGTTGGGGATCGGGTGGCAATCAGCCCCAGCATTTT
CASSWGSGGNQPQHF
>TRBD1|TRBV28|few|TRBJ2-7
TGTGCCAGCAGCACAGGTCGGGACAGACCCTACGAGCAGTACTTC
CASSTGRDRPYEQYF
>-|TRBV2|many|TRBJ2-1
TGTGCCAGCAGTGTCACGGCTTACAATGAGCAGTTCTTC
CASSVTAYNEQFF
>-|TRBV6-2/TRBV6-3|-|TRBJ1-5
TGTGCCAGCAGTTACCGGGCGGGCCGAAATCAGCCCCAGCATTTT
CASSYRAGRNQPQHF
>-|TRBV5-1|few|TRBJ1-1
TGCGCCAGCAGCTTGGGCGACAGGAACACTGAAGCTTTCTTT
CASSLGDRNTEAFF
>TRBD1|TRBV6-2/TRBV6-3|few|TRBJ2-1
TGTGCCAGCACCAAGGGGGCAAACTACAATGAGCAGTTCTTC
CASTKGANYNEQFF
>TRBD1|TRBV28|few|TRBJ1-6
TGTGCCAGCAGTATGACAGGGGGGGATTCACCCCTCCACTTT
CASSMTGGDSPLHF
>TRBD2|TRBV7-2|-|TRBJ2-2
TGTGCCAGCAGCTTATGGCTAGCGGGACGAGGCGGGGAGCTGTTTTTT
CASSLWLAGRGGELFF
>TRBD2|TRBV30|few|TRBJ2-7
TGTGCCTGGAGTCCCCCTAGCGGGAGGGCCTACGAGCAGTACTTC
CAWSPPSGRAYEQYF
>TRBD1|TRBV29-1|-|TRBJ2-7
TGCAGCGTTGAAGTTCGTGGACAGGCACCCTACGAGCAGTACTTC
CSVEVRGQAPYEQYF
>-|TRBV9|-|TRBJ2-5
TGTGCCAGCAGCGTAAGGCGCGGACCGACAGAGACCCAGTACTTC
CASSVRRGPTETQYF
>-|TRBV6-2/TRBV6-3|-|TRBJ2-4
TGTGCCAGCAGTTACCCGAGGAGGGGGGGCAAAAACATTCAGTACTTC
CASSYPRRGGKNIQYF
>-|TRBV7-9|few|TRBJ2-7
TGTGCCAGCAGCCCCCGAGTTTCACCAGGGAGCTCCTACGAGCAGTACTTC
CASSPRVSPGSSYEQYF
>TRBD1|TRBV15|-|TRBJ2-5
TGTGCCACCAGCACGTCAGGGGGCCCCCAAGAGACCCAGTACTTC
CATSTSGGPQETQYF
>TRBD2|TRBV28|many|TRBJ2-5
TGTGCCAGCAGTTTCGGGCTAGCGGGCCTCCCTGGGGAGACCCAGTACTTC
CASSFGLAGLPGETQYF
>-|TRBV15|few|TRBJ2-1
TGTGCCACCAGCAGAGATAGACCGCCTGTTGAGCAGTTCTTC
CATSRDRPPVEQFF
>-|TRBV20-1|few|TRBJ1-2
TGCAGTGCTCTCGAAGAAAACTATGGCTACACCTTC
CSALEENYGYTF
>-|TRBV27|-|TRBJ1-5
TGTGCCAGCAGTTTATCGCTGGCAGGAGATCAGCCCCAGCATTTT
CASSLSLAGDQPQHF
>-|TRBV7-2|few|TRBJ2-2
TGTGCCAGCAGCTCTCCCGGGATCAACACCGGGGAGCTGTTTTTT
CASSSPGINTGELFF
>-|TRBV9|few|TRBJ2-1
TGTGCCAGCAGCGTGTCCGGAGATGCCTACAATGAGCAGCTCTTC
CASSVSGDAYNEQLF
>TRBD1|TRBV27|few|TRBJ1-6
TGTGCCAGCAGCGGGACAGGGTCCAATTCACCCCTCCACTTT
CASSGTGSNSPLHF
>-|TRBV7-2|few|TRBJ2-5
TGTGCCAGCAGCTTAGCGTGGTGGGACAATCAAGAGACCCAGTACTTC
CASSLAWWDNQETQYF
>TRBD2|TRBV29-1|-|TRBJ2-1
TGCAGCGTTGACGGAGCGGGAGGTCCCAATGAGCAGTTCTTC
CSVDGAGGPNEQFF
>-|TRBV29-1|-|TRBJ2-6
TGCAGCGTTGAAGGGGTTGGGCAGGGGATGGCTGGGGCCAACGTCCTGACTTTC
CSVEGVGQGMAGANVLTF
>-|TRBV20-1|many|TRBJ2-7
TGCAGTGCTAGAGGGCAGGGAGGCTACGAGCAGTACTTC
CSARGQGGYEQYF
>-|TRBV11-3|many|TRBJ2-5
TGTGCCAGCAGAACAGGGTATCAAGAGACCCAGTACTTC
CASRTGYQETQYF
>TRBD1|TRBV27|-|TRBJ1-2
TGTGCCAGTCCGACAGGGGCGAACTATGGCTACACCTTC
CASPTGANYGYTF
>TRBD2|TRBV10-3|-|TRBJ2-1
TGTGCCATCAGTGAGTCCGGGACTACCTACAATGAGCAGTTCTTC
CAISESGTTYNEQFF
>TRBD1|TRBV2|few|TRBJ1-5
TGTGCCAGCCGAGGGGACAGTGATAGCAATCAGCCCCAGCATTTT
CASRGDSDSNQPQHF
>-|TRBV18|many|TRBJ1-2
TGTGCCAGCTCACCGATTAGACAGAGATCTAACTATGGCTACACCTTC
CASSPIRQRSNYGYTF